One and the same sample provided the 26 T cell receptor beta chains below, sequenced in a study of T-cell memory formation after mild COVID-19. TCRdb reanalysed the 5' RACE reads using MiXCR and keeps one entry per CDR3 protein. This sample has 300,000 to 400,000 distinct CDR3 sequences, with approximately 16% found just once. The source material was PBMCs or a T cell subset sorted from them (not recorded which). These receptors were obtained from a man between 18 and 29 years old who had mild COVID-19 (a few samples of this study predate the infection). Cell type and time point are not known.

The CDR3 is CASRHRDRVEGETQYF. The CDR3 nucleotides are TGTGCCAGCAGACACCGGGACAGGGTGGAGGGTGAGACCCAGTACTTC. V and J are TRBV6-2 or TRBV6-3 and TRBJ2-5; 9 bases align to TRBD1. Germline V gene lookup returns CDR1 MNHEY and CDR2 SVGEGT. This CDR3 is 16 amino acids long. V lost 6 bases and J lost 5; bases outside the gene matches: 13.

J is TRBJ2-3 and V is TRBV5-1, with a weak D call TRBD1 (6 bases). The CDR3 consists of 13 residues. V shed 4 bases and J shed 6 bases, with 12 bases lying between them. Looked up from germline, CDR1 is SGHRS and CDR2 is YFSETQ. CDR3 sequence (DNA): TGCGCCAGCAGCCCTGTAAGGGGGGATACGCAGTATTTT. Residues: CASSPVRGDTQYF.

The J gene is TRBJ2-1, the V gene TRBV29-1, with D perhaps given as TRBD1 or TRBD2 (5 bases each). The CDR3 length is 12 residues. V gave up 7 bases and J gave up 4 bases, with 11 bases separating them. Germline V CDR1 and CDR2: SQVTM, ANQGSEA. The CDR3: CSAGDPYNEQFF. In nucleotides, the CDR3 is TGCAGCGCCGGGGACCCATACAATGAGCAGTTCTTC.

Here the CDR3 DNA reads TGTGCCAGCAGCCGTTTAACCCGAGGGGCTCCTTTCCATGGCTACACCTTC. Translated: CASSRLTRGAPFHGYTF. The chain recombines TRBV9 with TRBJ1-2, with a weak D call TRBD1 (5 bases). Looked up from germline, CDR1 is SGDLS and CDR2 is YYNGEE. The V end was cut by 4 bases, the J end by 6 bases, with 25 bases between. The CDR3 spans 17 residues.

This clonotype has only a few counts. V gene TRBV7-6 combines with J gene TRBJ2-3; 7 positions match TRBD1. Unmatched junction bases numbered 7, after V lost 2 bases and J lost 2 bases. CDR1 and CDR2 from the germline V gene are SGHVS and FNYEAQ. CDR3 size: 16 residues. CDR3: CASSLRGPFPTDTQYF. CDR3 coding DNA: TGTGCCAGCAGCTTAAGGGGGCCCTTCCCCACAGATACGCAGTATTTT. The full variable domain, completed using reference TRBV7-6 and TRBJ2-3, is GAGVSQSPRYKVTKRGQDVALRCDPISGHVSLYWYRQALGQGPEFLTYFNYEAQQDKSGLPNDRFSAERPEGSISTLTIQRTEQRDSAMYRCASSLRGPFPTDTQYFGPGTRLTVL.

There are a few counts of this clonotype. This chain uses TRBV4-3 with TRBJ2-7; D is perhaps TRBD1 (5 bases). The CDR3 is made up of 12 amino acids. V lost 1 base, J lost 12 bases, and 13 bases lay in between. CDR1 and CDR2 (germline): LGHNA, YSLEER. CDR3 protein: CASSQASGFSYV. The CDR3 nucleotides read TGCGCCAGCAGCCAAGCGTCAGGGTTTTCGTACGTC.

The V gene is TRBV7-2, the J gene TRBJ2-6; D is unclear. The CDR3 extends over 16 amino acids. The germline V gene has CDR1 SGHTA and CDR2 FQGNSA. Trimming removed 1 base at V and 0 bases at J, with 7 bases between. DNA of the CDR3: TGTGCCAGCAGCTTAGATGGGCGCTCTGGGGCCAACGTCCTGACTTTC. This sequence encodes CASSLDGRSGANVLTF. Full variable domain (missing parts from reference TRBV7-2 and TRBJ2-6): GAGVSQSPSNKVTEKGKDVELRCDPISGHTALYWYRQSLGQGLEFLIYFQGNSAPDKSGLPSDRFSAERTGGSVSTLTIQRTQQEDSAVYLCASSLDGRSGANVLTFGAGSRLTVL.

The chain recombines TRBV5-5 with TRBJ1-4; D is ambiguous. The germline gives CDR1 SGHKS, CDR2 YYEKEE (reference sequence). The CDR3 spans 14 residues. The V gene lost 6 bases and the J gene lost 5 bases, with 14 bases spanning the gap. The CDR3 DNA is TGTGCCAGCACCGTCTTGGACGGAAATGAAAAACTGTTTTTT. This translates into CASTVLDGNEKLFF.

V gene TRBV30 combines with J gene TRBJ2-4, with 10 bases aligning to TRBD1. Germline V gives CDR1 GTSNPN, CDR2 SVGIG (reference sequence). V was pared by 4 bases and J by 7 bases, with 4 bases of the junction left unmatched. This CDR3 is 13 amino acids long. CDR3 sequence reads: CAWTRDRGNIQYF. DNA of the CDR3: TGTGCCTGGACCCGGGACAGGGGCAACATTCAGTACTTC.

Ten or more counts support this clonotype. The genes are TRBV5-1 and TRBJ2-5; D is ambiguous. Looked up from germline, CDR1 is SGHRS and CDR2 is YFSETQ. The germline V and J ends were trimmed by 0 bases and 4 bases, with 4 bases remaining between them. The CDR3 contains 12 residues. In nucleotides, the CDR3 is TGCGCCAGCAGCTTGGCCCTAGAGACCCAGTACTTC. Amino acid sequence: CASSLALETQYF.

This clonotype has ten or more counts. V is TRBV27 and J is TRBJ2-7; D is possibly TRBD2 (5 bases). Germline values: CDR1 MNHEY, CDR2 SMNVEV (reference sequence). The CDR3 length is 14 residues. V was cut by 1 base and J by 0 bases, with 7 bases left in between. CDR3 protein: CASSLWESSYEQYF. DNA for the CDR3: TGTGCCAGCAGTTTATGGGAGAGCTCCTACGAGCAGTACTTC.

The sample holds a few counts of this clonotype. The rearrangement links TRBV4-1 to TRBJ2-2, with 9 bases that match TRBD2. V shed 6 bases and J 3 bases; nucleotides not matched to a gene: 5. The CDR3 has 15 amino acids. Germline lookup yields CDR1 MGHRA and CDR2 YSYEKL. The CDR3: CASRPGTSYTGELFF. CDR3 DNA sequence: TGCGCCAGCAGACCCGGGACTAGCTACACCGGGGAGCTGTTTTTT.

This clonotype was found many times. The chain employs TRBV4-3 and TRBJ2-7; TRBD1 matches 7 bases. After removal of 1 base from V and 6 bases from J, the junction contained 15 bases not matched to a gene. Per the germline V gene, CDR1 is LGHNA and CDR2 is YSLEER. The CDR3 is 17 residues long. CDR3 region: CASSQVTRAGGRGEQYF. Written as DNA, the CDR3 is TGCGCCAGCAGCCAAGTCACTCGGGCAGGGGGTCGAGGCGAGCAGTACTTC.

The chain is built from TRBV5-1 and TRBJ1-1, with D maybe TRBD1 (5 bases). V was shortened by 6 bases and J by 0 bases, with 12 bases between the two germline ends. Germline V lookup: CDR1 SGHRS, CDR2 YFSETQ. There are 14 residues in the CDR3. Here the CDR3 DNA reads TGCGCCAGCACCTGGGGGGGGGTGAACACTGAAGCTTTCTTT. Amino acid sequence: CASTWGGVNTEAFF.

The CDR3 is CASSLLGTGLVSPLHF. For the CDR3, the DNA is TGTGCCAGCAGTTTACTGGGGACAGGGTTGGTTTCACCCCTCCACTTT. The rearrangement uses TRBV27 and TRBJ1-6; 9 positions match TRBD1. Trimming at V came to 2 bases and at J to 9 bases, leaving 8 bases not matched to a gene. The length of the CDR3 is 16 residues. Looked up from germline, CDR1 is MNHEY and CDR2 is SMNVEV (reference sequence).

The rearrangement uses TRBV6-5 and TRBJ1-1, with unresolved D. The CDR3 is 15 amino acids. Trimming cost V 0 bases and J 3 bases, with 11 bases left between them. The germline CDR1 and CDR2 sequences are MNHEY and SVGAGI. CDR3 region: CASSYSMVRDTEAFF. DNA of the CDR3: TGTGCCAGCAGTTACTCGATGGTTAGGGACACTGAAGCTTTCTTT.

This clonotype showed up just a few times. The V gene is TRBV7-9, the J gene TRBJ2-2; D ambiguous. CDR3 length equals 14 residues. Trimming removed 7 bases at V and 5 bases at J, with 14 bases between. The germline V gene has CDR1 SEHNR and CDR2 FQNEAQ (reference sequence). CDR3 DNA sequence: TGTGCCAGCAAGCAGCAAACGACTACCGGGGAGCTGTTTTTT. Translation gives CASKQQTTTGELFF. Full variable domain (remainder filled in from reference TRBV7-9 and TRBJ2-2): DTGVSQNPRHKITKRGQNVTFRCDPISEHNRLYWYRQTLGQGPEFLTYFQNEAQLEKSRLLSDRFSAERPKGSFSTLEIQRTEQGDSAMYLCASKQQTTTGELFFGEGSRLTVL.

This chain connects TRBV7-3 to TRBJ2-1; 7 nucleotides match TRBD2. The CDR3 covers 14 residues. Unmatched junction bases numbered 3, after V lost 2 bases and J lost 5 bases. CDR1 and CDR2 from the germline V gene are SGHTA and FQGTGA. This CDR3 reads CASSLSSGDNEQFF. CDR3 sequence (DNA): TGTGCCAGCAGCTTATCTAGCGGAGACAATGAGCAGTTCTTC.

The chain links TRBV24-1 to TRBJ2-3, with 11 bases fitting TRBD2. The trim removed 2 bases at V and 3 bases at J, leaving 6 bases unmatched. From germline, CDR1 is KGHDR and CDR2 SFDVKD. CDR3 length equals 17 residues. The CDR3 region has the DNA TGTGCCACCAGTGATTCGACGACTAGCGGGGCTACAGATACGCAGTATTTT. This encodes CATSDSTTSGATDTQYF.

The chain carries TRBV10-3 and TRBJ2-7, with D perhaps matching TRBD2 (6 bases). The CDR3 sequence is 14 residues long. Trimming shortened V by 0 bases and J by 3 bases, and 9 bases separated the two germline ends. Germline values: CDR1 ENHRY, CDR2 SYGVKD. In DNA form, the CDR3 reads TGTGCCATCAGTGAGTCCCGCGGGGACTACGAGCAGTACGTC. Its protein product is CAISESRGDYEQYV.

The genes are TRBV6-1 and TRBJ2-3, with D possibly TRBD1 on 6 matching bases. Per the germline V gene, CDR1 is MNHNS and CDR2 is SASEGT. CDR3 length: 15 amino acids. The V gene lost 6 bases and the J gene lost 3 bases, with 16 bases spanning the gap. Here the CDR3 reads CASREIPTGTDTQYF. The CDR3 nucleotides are TGTGCCAGCAGGGAGATTCCGACAGGAACAGATACGCAGTATTTT.

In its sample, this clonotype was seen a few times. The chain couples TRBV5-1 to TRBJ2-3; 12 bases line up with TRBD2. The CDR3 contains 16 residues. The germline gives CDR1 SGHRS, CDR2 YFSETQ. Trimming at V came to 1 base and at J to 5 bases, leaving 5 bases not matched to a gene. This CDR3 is CASSLWGLAGEDTQYF. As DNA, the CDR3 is TGCGCCAGCAGCTTGTGGGGACTAGCGGGTGAAGATACGCAGTATTTT.

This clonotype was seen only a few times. CDR3 residues: CASSQSWDRPNTEAFF. The CDR3 DNA reads TGTGCCAGCAGCCAATCTTGGGACAGGCCGAACACTGAAGCTTTCTTT. This rearrangement joins TRBV3-1 to TRBJ1-1, with TRBD1 matching over 8 bases. The length of the CDR3 is 16 residues. After removal of 2 bases from V and 1 base from J, the junction contained 6 bases not matched to a gene. The germline V gene encodes CDR1 LGHDT and CDR2 YNNKEL (reference sequence). The entire variable domain, with the rest obtained from reference TRBV3-1 and TRBJ1-1, is as follows: DTAVSQTPKYLVTQMGNDKSIKCEQNLGHDTMYWYKQDSKKFLKIMFSYNNKELIINETVPNRFSPKSPDKAHLNLHINSLELGDSAVYFCASSQSWDRPNTEAFFGQGTRLTVV.

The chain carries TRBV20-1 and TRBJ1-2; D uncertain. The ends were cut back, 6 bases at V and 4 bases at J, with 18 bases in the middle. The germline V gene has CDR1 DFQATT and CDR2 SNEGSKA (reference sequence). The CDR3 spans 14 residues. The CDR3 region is CSAVRISHGYGYTF. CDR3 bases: TGCAGTGCGGTTAGGATCTCCCATGGCTATGGCTACACCTTC.

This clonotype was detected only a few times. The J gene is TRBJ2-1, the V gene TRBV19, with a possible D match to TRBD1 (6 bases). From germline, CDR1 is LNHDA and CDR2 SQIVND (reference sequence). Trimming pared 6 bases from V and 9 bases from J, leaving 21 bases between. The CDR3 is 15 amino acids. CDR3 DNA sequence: TGTGCCAGTAGCCACGGGACACTGGGTCCGGGTGAGCAGTTCTTC. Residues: CASSHGTLGPGEQFF.

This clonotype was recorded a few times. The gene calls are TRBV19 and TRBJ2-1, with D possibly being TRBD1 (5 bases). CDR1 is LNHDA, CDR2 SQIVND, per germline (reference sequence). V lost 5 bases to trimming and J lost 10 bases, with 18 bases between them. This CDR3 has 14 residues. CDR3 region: CASSWTPQVGEQFF. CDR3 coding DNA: TGTGCCAGTAGTTGGACCCCACAGGTGGGAGAGCAGTTCTTC. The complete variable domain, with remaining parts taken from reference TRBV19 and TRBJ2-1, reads DGGITQSPKYLFRKEGQNVTLSCEQNLNHDAMYWYRQDPGQGLRLIYYSQIVNDFQKGDIAEGYSVSREKKESFPLTVTSAQKNPTAFYLCASSWTPQVGEQFFGPGTRLTVL.